This T cell receptor (beta chain) was found in a study of Ad26.COV2.S vaccination and SARS-CoV-2 variants. Study summary: Doses of Ad26.COV2.S were injected into muscle once or twice, 56 days apart.

Deletions cut 5 bases from V and 1 base from J, with 14 bases between. Germline lookup yields CDR1 SGHVS and CDR2 FQNEAQ. CDR3 length: 15 residues. This clone was seen only a few times. The antigen is undetermined. Specified treatment: roughly 19 received Ad26.COV2.S at low or high dose, single or two shots; 5 received placebo; per-sample allocation not given. All samples were drawn on day 63, counting from the first vaccine or placebo injection. Findings and caveats of the study: The study found higher spike-specific TCR breadth in vaccine than placebo recipients.

Sequencing was performed with immunoSEQ multiplex PCR; in TCRdb, only in-frame clones are kept and a portion is missing. The table includes 380,000 or so clones, about 89% detected once. Sequenced material: peripheral blood, taken in a trial of Ad26.COV2.S vaccine versus placebo. This sequence originates from a person aged 18-60 years who received the Ad26.COV2.S COVID-19 vaccine or a placebo. This chain links TRBV7-8 with TRBJ1-1; weak D call: TRBD1 (5 bases). The CDR3 region is CASSLLRTPNTEAFF. The CDR3 DNA sequence: TGTGCCAGCAGCCTCCTTCGGACACCGAACACTGAAGCTTTCTTT. The variable domain in full, with the rest retrieved from reference TRBV7-8 and TRBJ1-1, is GAGVSQSPRYKVAKRGQDVALRCDPISGHVSLFWYQQALGQGPEFLTYFQNEAQLDKSGLPSDRFFAERPEGSVSTLKIQRTQQEDSAVYLCASSLLRTPNTEAFFGQGTRLTVV.